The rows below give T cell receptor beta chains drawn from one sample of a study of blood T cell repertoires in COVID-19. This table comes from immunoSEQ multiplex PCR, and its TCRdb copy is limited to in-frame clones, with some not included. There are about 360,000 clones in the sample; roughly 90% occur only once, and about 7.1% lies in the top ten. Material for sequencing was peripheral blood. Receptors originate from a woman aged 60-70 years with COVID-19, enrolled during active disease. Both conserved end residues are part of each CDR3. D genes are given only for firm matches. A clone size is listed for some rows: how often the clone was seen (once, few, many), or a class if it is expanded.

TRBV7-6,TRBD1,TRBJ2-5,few,CASSFQGESAQYF,TGTGCCAGCAGCTTCCAGGGGGAGAGTGCCCAGTACTTC
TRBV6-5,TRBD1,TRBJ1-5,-,CASSTGGNQPQHF,TGTGCCAGCAGTACAGGGGGCAACCAGCCCCAGCATTTT
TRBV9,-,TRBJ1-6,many,CASSADSGNSPLHF,TGTGCCAGCAGCGCGGACAGCGGAAATTCACCCCTCCACTTT
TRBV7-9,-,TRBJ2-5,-,CASSLVPSGLETQYF,TGTGCCAGCAGCTTAGTCCCTAGTGGTCTGGAGACCCAGTACTTC
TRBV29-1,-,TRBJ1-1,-,CSVGANTEAFF,TGCAGCGTAGGGGCGAACACTGAAGCTTTCTTT
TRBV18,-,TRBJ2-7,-,CASSQRDTYEQYF,TGTGCCAGCTCACAAAGAGATACCTACGAGCAGTACTTC
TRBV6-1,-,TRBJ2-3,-,CASSGLQGGSTDTQYF,TGTGCCAGCAGTGGTTTACAGGGGGGGAGCACAGATACGCAGTATTTT
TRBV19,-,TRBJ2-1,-,CASSSGQGKRNEQFF,TGTGCCAGTAGTTCCGGGCAGGGAAAGCGCAATGAGCAGTTCTTC
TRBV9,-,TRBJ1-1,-,CASSVGVDTEAFF,TGTGCCAGCAGCGTAGGCGTGGACACTGAAGCTTTCTTT
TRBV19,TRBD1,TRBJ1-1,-,CASHHRGKSTEAFF,TGTGCCAGTCATCACAGGGGAAAGAGCACTGAAGCTTTCTTT
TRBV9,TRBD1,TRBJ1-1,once,CASSVGADRVWDEAFF,TGTGCCAGCAGCGTAGGAGCCGACAGGGTCTGGGATGAAGCTTTCTTT
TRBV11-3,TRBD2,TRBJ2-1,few,CASSFTAGGPPGEQFF,TGTGCCAGCAGCTTTACAGCGGGGGGGCCGCCCGGTGAGCAGTTCTTC
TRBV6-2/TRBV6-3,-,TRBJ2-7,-,CASSYSFGFAGQYF,TGTGCCAGCAGTTACTCCTTCGGATTTGCGGGGCAGTACTTC
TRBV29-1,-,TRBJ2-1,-,CSVDSAGGWSDEQFF,TGCAGCGTTGACTCAGCCGGGGGTTGGTCAGATGAGCAGTTCTTC
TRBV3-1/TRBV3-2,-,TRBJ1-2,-,CASSFINYGYTF,TGTGCCAGCAGCTTTATTAACTATGGCTACACCTTC
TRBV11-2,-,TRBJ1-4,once,CASSLTSTALSNEKLFF,TGTGCCAGCAGCTTAACTTCGACAGCCCTGTCTAATGAAAAACTGTTTTTT
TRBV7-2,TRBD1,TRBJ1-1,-,CASSLADRGPPAFF,TGTGCCAGCAGCTTAGCCGACAGGGGGCCTCCCGCTTTCTTT
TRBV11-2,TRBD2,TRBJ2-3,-,CASSLGLAGSMQYF,TGTGCCAGCAGCTTAGGACTAGCGGGGAGTATGCAGTATTTT
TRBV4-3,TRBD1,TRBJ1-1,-,CASSQTGANTEAFF,TGCGCCAGCAGCCAAACAGGGGCGAACACTGAAGCTTTCTTT
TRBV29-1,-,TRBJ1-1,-,CSGANTEAFF,TGCAGCGGGGCGAACACTGAAGCTTTCTTT
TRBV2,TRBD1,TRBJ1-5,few,CASSGGTGKPQHF,TGTGCCAGCAGTGGGGGGACAGGGAAGCCCCAGCATTTT
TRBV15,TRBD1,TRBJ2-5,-,CATSREAGGFETQYF,TGTGCCACCAGCAGAGAGGCAGGGGGTTTTGAGACCCAGTACTTC
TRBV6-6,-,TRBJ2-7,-,CASRLTTTTYEQYF,TGTGCCAGCAGACTGACTACAACCACCTACGAGCAGTACTTC
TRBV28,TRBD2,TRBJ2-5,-,CASSVRLAGRETQYF,TGTGCCAGCAGTGTAAGACTAGCCGGTCGTGAGACCCAGTACTTC
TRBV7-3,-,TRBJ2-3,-,CASSFVRGFTDTQYF,TGTGCCAGCAGCTTTGTCCGGGGATTTACAGATACGCAGTATTTT
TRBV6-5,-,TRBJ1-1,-,CASRLLQGGGTEAFF,TGTGCCAGCAGACTCCTACAGGGTGGCGGCACTGAAGCTTTCTTT
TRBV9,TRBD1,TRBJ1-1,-,CASSTRTTGGNTEAFF,TGTGCCAGCTCTACCCGAACGACAGGGGGAAACACTGAAGCTTTCTTT
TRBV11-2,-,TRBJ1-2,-,CASSLVAGEDGYTF,TGTGCCAGCAGCTTAGTAGCTGGGGAGGATGGCTACACCTTC
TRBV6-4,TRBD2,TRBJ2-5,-,CASSVSGGSETQYF,TGTGCCAGCAGTGTAAGCGGGGGGTCAGAGACCCAGTACTTC
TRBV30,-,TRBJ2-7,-,CAWSGGGDYEQYF,TGTGCCTGGAGTGGAGGGGGGGATTACGAGCAGTACTTC
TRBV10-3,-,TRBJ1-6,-,CAIGGLSYNSPLHF,TGTGCCATCGGAGGGCTCTCCTATAATTCACCCCTCCACTTT
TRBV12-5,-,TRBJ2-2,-,CASGLSGRTGELFF,TGTGCTAGTGGTTTGTCAGGGCGGACCGGGGAGCTGTTTTTT
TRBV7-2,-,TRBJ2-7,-,CASSSGAGQITYEQYF,TGTGCCAGCAGCTCCGGGGCGGGACAGATAACCTACGAGCAGTACTTC
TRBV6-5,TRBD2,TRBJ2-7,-,CASSYSEGMGLHEQYF,TGTGCCAGCAGTTACTCGGAGGGGATGGGACTACACGAGCAGTACTTC
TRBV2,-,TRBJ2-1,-,CASSEPGEQFF,TGTGCCAGCAGCGAACCAGGGGAGCAGTTCTTC
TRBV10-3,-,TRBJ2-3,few,CAITNSPDTQYF,TGTGCCATCACCAATTCCCCAGATACGCAGTATTTT
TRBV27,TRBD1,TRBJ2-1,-,CASRPGQGGYNEQFF,TGTGCCAGCAGACCGGGACAGGGGGGATACAATGAGCAGTTCTTC
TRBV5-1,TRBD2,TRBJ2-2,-,CASSRRGLALQGAGELFF,TGCGCCAGCAGCCGTCGGGGACTAGCGCTCCAGGGGGCAGGGGAGCTGTTTTTT
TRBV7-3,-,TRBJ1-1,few,CASSPGVYTEAFF,TGTGCCAGCAGCCCCGGGGTTTACACTGAAGCTTTCTTT
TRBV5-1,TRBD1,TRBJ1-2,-,CASSWGDRDGGYTF,TGCGCCAGCAGCTGGGGAGACAGGGATGGTGGCTACACCTTC
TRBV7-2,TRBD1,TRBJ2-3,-,CASSLNRGRDTQYF,TGTGCCAGCAGCTTAAACAGGGGGCGAGATACGCAGTATTTT
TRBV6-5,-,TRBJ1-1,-,CASSLEGKRNTEAFF,TGTGCCAGCAGTTTAGAGGGTAAGAGGAACACTGAAGCTTTCTTT
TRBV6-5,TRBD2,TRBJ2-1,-,CASRRGTSDNEQFF,TGTGCCAGCAGAAGGGGGACTAGCGACAATGAGCAGTTCTTC
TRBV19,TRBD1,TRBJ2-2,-,CASSIETGDSGELFF,TGTGCCAGTAGTATAGAGACAGGGGATTCCGGGGAGCTGTTTTTT